This paragraph covers one T cell receptor (beta chain) sequence. No antigen is known for it. TCRdb keeps only in-frame clones here, not all; method: immunoSEQ multiplex PCR. Among 60,000 to 85,000 clones listed, nearly 85% were seen once. This sample is drawn from a study of OX40 agonist ivuxolimab in advanced cancers. The CDR3 is made up of 14 amino acids. Germline CDR1 is SGHRS and CDR2 is YFSETQ. Trimming removed 0 bases at V and 2 bases at J, with 9 bases between. Whole-study findings and limits: With doses of 0.1 to 3.0 mg/kg, CD4+ and CD8+ blood T cells had undergone clonal expansion by week 6.

The clonotype originates from an adult with an advanced solid tumor such as melanoma, head and neck, liver or kidney cancer. V gene TRBV5-1 combines with J gene TRBJ2-7; D is perhaps TRBD1 or TRBD2 (5 bases each). Source: CD4+ or CD8+ T cells sorted from blood, taken in a trial of the OX40 agonist ivuxolimab. This chain's CDR3 is CASSLVPGPYEQYF. CDR3 sequence (DNA): TGCGCCAGCAGCTTGGTGCCGGGACCCTACGAGCAGTACTTC.